Listed here are 8 T cell receptor beta chains from one sample, sequenced in a study of blood T cell repertoires in COVID-19 (dated by TCRdb to 2020 to 2021). Library preparation employed the immunoSEQ multiplex PCR assay. As stored in TCRdb, this immuneACCESS dataset retains in-frame rearrangements with V and J assigned. A fraction of the clones does not appear; measured against another copy, unresolved V genes explain less than half of the discrepancy, and the remainder lacks a known reason. The sample table records around 240,000 clones; around 80% of these occur just once. Jointly, the top ten make up 1.4% of the sample. Sequencing input: peripheral blood. All receptors derive from a woman in her thirties or forties who had recovered from COVID-19.

A few counts support this clone. This chain joins TRBV5-1 and TRBJ2-2; no reliable D call. Germline V gives CDR1 SGHRS, CDR2 YFSETQ. The CDR3 extends over 14 amino acids. Trimming took off 1 base at V and 0 bases at J, with 4 bases between the two ends. The CDR3 loop reads CASSLPSNTGELFF. CDR3 nucleotides: TGCGCCAGCAGCTTGCCCTCGAACACCGGGGAGCTGTTTTTT.

The V gene is TRBV3-1 (or the pseudogene TRBV3-2), the J gene TRBJ2-1; D perhaps matches TRBD1 (6 bases). From germline, CDR1 is LGHDT and CDR2 YNNKEL (reference sequence). Trimming shortened V by 0 bases and J by 0 bases, and 9 bases separated the two germline ends. This CDR3 has 16 residues. CDR3 amino acids: CASSQDRGSSYNEQFF. Written as DNA, the CDR3 is TGTGCCAGCAGCCAAGATAGGGGGAGCTCCTACAATGAGCAGTTCTTC.

The V gene is TRBV19, the J gene TRBJ1-1; 8 nucleotides align to TRBD1. Germline V gene sequence: CDR1 LNHDA, CDR2 SQIVND (reference sequence). Trimming cost V 6 bases and J 5 bases; bases outside gene matches: 14. The CDR3 spans 16 residues. The CDR3 DNA follows: TGTGCCAGTAGATTACAGGGGGGGGTTGGCCGGACTGAAGCTTTCTTT. Translating gives CASRLQGGVGRTEAFF.

The chain links TRBV7-2 to TRBJ1-3, with D perhaps TRBD1 (5 bases). Trimming took 1 base from V and 0 from J, leaving 10 bases between them. The CDR3 has 16 residues. Germline V gene lookup returns CDR1 SGHTA and CDR2 FQGNSA. The CDR3 spells CASSLVQGYSGNTIYF. The CDR3 DNA reads as TGTGCCAGCAGCTTAGTCCAGGGATACTCTGGAAACACCATATATTTT.

This clone was counted only a few times. This rearrangement joins TRBV7-6 to TRBJ1-2; a weak D match, TRBD1 (5 bases). The CDR3 has 12 residues. Germline CDR1 is SGHVS and CDR2 is FNYEAQ. Trimming pared 5 bases from V and 4 bases from J, leaving 8 bases between. The CDR3 region is CASSADSYGYTF. The CDR3 DNA follows: TGTGCCAGCAGCGCCGACAGCTATGGCTACACCTTC.

The gene calls are TRBV12-3 or TRBV12-4 and TRBJ2-7; D unclear. V dropped 5 bases and J dropped 4 bases, with 12 bases sitting between them. This CDR3 comprises 13 residues. The CDR3 region is CASSGYAGYEQYF. In DNA form, the CDR3 reads TGTGCCAGCAGTGGATACGCAGGTTACGAGCAGTACTTC.

The chain uses TRBV12-3 or TRBV12-4 and TRBJ1-5; D call uncertain. Trimming shortened V by 1 base and J by 3 bases, and 4 bases separated the two germline ends. CDR3 length equals 13 residues. The CDR3 region is CASSLVANQPQHF. DNA of the CDR3: TGTGCCAGCAGTTTAGTAGCCAATCAGCCCCAGCATTTT.

This sequence joins TRBV16 and TRBJ2-7, with D tentatively TRBD1 (6 bases). This CDR3 spans 12 amino acids. CDR1 KGHSY and CDR2 FQNENV come from the germline V gene. The V and J ends lost 4 bases and 4 bases respectively, with 8 bases between them. The CDR3, as DNA: TGTGCCAGCAGCCCTCAGGGGTACGAGCAGTACTTC. Encoded protein: CASSPQGYEQYF.